A selection of T cell receptor beta chains follows, all from one sample in a study of cytomegalovirus exposure and HLA in healthy donors. Clones were read by immunoSEQ multiplex PCR, and TCRdb kept only the in-frame ones, dropping some. This table has 110,000 to 150,000 clones, approximately 72% appearing once. Sample: PBMCs. Source of these receptors: a man in his forties in good health and CMV-seronegative. Both conserved end residues are part of each CDR3. The D gene is left open where the match is weak. Clone sizes are given selectively: once, few, many, or a class where the clone is expanded.

J gene,clone size,V gene,CDR3 length,D gene,CDR3 DNA,CDR3 protein
TRBJ2-7,-,TRBV6-5,15,TRBD1,TGTGCCAGCCGCCCAGGACAGGGGGTGGCCTACGAGCAGTACTTC,CASRPGQGVAYEQYF
TRBJ2-1,-,TRBV7-8,17,TRBD2,TGTGCCAGCAGCTTATTTCCTAGCGGGGTTAATTACAATGAGCAGTTCTTC,CASSLFPSGVNYNEQFF
TRBJ2-1,-,TRBV13,16,TRBD1,TGTGCCAGCAGCCCCGGGACAGGGAAGACCTACAATGAGCAGTTCTTC,CASSPGTGKTYNEQFF
TRBJ2-7,-,TRBV5-6,14,-,TGTGCCAGCAGCTTGGCAGGGGCTCCCTACGAGCAGTACTTC,CASSLAGAPYEQYF
TRBJ2-7,-,TRBV12-1,14,-,TGTGCCAGCAGCTTTTGCGGGAGAGGATACGAGCAGTACTTC,CASSFCGRGYEQYF
TRBJ1-6,once,TRBV5-4,14,-,TGTGCCAGCAGCCGGACGGGGGATAATTCACCCCTCCACTTT,CASSRTGDNSPLHF
TRBJ1-4,-,TRBV18,16,TRBD1,TGTGCCAGCTCACCACTTATAACAGGGGGCAATGAAAAACTGTTTTTT,CASSPLITGGNEKLFF
TRBJ2-5,-,TRBV9,17,TRBD2,TGTGCCAGCAGCGTAGGGGGTGGCGGGGGGGCGGGGGAGACCCAGTACTTC,CASSVGGGGGAGETQYF
TRBJ1-1,-,TRBV6-5,13,-,TGTGCCAGCAGCCGACACTCGAACACTGAAGCTTTCTTT,CASSRHSNTEAFF
TRBJ2-7,-,TRBV7-2,16,TRBD1,TGTGCCAGCAGCTCCCTGCCGGGACAGGGTCCCTACGAGCAGTACTTC,CASSSLPGQGPYEQYF
TRBJ2-7,once,TRBV4-1,15,TRBD1,TGCGCCAGCAGCCAAGGAGGGACAGGAGGCTACGAGCAGTACTTC,CASSQGGTGGYEQYF
TRBJ2-4,once,TRBV5-4,18,-,TGTGCCAGCAGCTTGGATCTTCCAGGGTTAGCGTCGGGGGACATTCAGTACTTC,CASSLDLPGLASGDIQYF
TRBJ2-7,-,TRBV9,12,-,TGTGCCAGCAGCGTAGCAGGGGACGAGCAGTACTTC,CASSVAGDEQYF
TRBJ2-1,-,TRBV6-4,16,TRBD1,TGTGCCAGCAGTGACTCGGGGACAGGGGGCCACAATGAGCAGTTCTTC,CASSDSGTGGHNEQFF
TRBJ2-3,-,TRBV4-1,20,TRBD2,TGCGCCAGCAGCCAAACAAGGGGACTAGCGGGTAACCTCGCCACAGATACGCAGTATTTT,CASSQTRGLAGNLATDTQYF
TRBJ2-5,-,TRBV7-9,15,TRBD1,TGTGCCAGCAGCTTTGTGGGGACAGGGTCGGAGACCCAGTACTTC,CASSFVGTGSETQYF
TRBJ2-7,-,TRBV28,17,-,TGTGCCAGCAGTGACCCGGGGACCGGGAGCTCCCACCACGAGCAGTACTTC,CASSDPGTGSSHHEQYF